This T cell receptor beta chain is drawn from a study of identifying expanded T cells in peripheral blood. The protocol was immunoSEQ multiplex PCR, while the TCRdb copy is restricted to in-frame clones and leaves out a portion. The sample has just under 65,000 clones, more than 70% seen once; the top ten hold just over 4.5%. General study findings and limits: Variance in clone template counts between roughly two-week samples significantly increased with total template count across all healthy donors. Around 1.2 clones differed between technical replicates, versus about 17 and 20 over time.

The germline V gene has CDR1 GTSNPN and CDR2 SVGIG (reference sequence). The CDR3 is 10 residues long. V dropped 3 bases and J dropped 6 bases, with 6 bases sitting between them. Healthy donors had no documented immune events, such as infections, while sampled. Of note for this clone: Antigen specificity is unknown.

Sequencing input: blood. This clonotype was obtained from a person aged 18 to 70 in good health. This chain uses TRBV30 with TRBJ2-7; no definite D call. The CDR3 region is CAWRGIEQYF. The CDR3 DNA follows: TGTGCCTGGAGAGGTATCGAGCAGTACTTC.